Presented here are 15 T cell receptor beta chains from one specimen sequenced in a study of T cells in narcolepsy. Produced via immunoSEQ multiplex PCR; TCRdb's table is partial and in-frame only. Among approximately 22,000 clones listed, roughly 64% were seen once. The specimen was memory (CD45RA-) CD4+ T cells from blood. The origin of the receptors is a human donor in good health.

This clone was seen a handful of times. This chain uses TRBV6-6 with TRBJ1-4; possible D gene TRBD1, 6 bases. CDR3 size: 14 residues. Germline CDR1 MNHNY, CDR2 SVGAGI (reference sequence). V was clipped by 6 bases and J by 5 bases, with 13 bases between them. CDR3 amino acids: CASSRQVKNEKLFF. In DNA form, the CDR3 reads TGTGCCAGCAGCCGACAGGTCAAAAATGAAAAACTGTTTTTT.

The CDR3 bases are TGTGCCAGCAGTCAGGGGGCGATATCACCCCTCCACTTT. This translates into CASSQGAISPLHF. The rearrangement joins TRBV9 to TRBJ1-6; 8 bases fit TRBD1. Germline CDR1 reads SGDLS; CDR2 reads YYNGEE. V shed 5 bases and J 10 bases; nucleotides not matched to a gene: 5. The CDR3 has 13 residues.

This clone was found a few times. The chain carries TRBV6-1 and TRBJ1-5; 7 bases fit TRBD1. The V and J ends lost 3 bases and 1 base, in that order; junction bases with no gene match: 9. This CDR3 comprises 17 residues. Germline lookup yields CDR1 MNHNS and CDR2 SASEGT. CDR3 bases: TGTGCCAGCAGTGATGAGCAGGGGGGGGTAAGCAATCAGCCCCAGCATTTT. Its protein product is CASSDEQGGVSNQPQHF.

The sample holds a few counts of this clone. The rearrangement uses TRBV27 and TRBJ2-7, with a weak D call TRBD1 (5 bases). Germline CDR1 is MNHEY and CDR2 is SMNVEV (reference sequence). The length of the CDR3 is 15 residues. The germline V and J ends were trimmed by 3 bases and 0 bases, with 12 bases remaining between them. The CDR3 sequence is CASSFGQGLSYEQYF. The CDR3 DNA is TGTGCCAGCAGTTTTGGGCAGGGTCTCTCCTACGAGCAGTACTTC.

This clone has a handful of counts. V usage is TRBV28 and J usage is TRBJ1-5; 9 positions agree with TRBD1. Germline lookup yields CDR1 MDHEN and CDR2 SYDVKM. V shed 2 bases, J shed 0 bases, and the junction held 5 bases outside the gene matches. The length of the CDR3 is 17 residues. The chain's CDR3 is CASSLRTGAFSNQPQHF. The CDR3 DNA follows: TGTGCCAGCAGTTTAAGGACAGGGGCCTTTAGCAATCAGCCCCAGCATTTT.

The chain recombines TRBV30 with TRBJ2-2; a weak D match, TRBD2 (6 bases). The CDR3 is 15 residues long. The V and J ends lost 4 bases and 7 bases respectively, with 19 bases between them. Germline V gene sequence: CDR1 GTSNPN, CDR2 SVGIG (reference sequence). CDR3 loop: CAWNGGIDSNGELFF. CDR3 bases: TGTGCCTGGAACGGGGGAATCGATTCCAACGGGGAGCTGTTTTTT.

The genes are TRBV21-1 and TRBJ2-7; whether TRBD1, the table's D call, matches the DNA was not checked. TRBV21-1 is a documented pseudogene. The length of the CDR3 is 18 residues. The CDR3 sequence: CASSITRNTRDREYEQYF. CDR3 bases: TGTGCCAGCAGCATCACGCGTAATACCCGGGACAGGGAATACGAGCAGTACTTC.

The chain uses TRBV4-2 and TRBJ1-5; 8 bases map to TRBD1. The CDR3 runs to 15 residues. Germline CDR1 LGHNA, CDR2 YNFKEQ. Unmatched junction bases numbered 1, after V lost 1 base and J lost 2 bases. For the CDR3, the DNA is TGTGCCAGCAGCCAAGGGACAGGGCGCAATCAGCCCCAGCATTTT. Its translation is CASSQGTGRNQPQHF.

This clone was detected once. V is TRBV10-3 and J is TRBJ2-4, with TRBD2 identical over 7 bases. The CDR3 contains 15 residues. Germline V gives CDR1 ENHRY, CDR2 SYGVKD. V lost 3 bases, J lost 3 bases, and 5 bases stayed unmatched. CDR3 in DNA: TGTGCCATCAGTGACGGGAGGAACGACAAAAACATTCAGTACTTC. As protein: CAISDGRNDKNIQYF.

This clone was recorded a few times. The chain is built from TRBV6-6 and TRBJ1-2, with 9 bases fitting TRBD1. The CDR3 sequence is 14 residues long. V lost 5 bases to trimming and J lost 7 bases; unmatched junction nucleotides: 8. CDR1 is MNHNY, CDR2 SVGAGI, per germline (reference sequence). CDR3 in DNA: TGTGCCAGCAGTGGGGACAGGGTAGGACGTGGCTACACCTTC. Its translation: CASSGDRVGRGYTF.

This clone has only a few counts. V usage is TRBV10-2 and J usage is TRBJ2-3; unclear D gene. The germline V gene has CDR1 WSHSY and CDR2 SAAADI. V lost 7 bases to trimming and J lost 0 bases, with 8 bases between them. The CDR3 is made up of 13 amino acids. The CDR3 is CASMGGSTDTQYF. CDR3 nucleotides: TGCGCCAGCATGGGCGGTAGCACAGATACGCAGTATTTT.

The chain recombines TRBV15 with TRBJ2-3; TRBD1 matches at 7 bases. This CDR3 is built from 18 residues. Germline CDR1 reads LNHNV; CDR2 reads YYDKDF (reference sequence). With V trimmed by 3 bases and J by 4 bases, 16 bases remained unmatched. CDR3 loop: CATSSPGGEGMVADTQYF. The CDR3 nucleotides are TGTGCCACCAGCAGCCCAGGGGGTGAGGGTATGGTCGCAGATACGCAGTATTTT.

This clone was counted only a few times. The genes are TRBV6-1 and TRBJ2-7; 8 nucleotides align to TRBD1. The trim removed 0 bases at V and 2 bases at J, leaving 3 bases unmatched. The length of the CDR3 is 15 residues. The germline CDR1 and CDR2 sequences are MNHNS and SASEGT. The CDR3 here is CASSEALTGAYEQYF. The CDR3 DNA sequence: TGTGCCAGCAGTGAAGCGCTGACAGGGGCCTACGAGCAGTACTTC.

The chain employs TRBV5-1 and TRBJ2-1; 7 bases line up with TRBD2. J lost 6 bases, V lost 2 bases, and 5 bases had no gene match. Germline lookup yields CDR1 SGHRS and CDR2 YFSETQ. The CDR3 runs to 14 residues. The CDR3 loop is CASSFSGQPNEQFF. CDR3 nucleotide sequence: TGCGCCAGCAGCTTTAGCGGGCAACCCAATGAGCAGTTCTTC.

A remark on this clone: One junction end disagrees with the germline gene, perhaps due to a read error. The chain employs TRBV5-4 and TRBJ1-2; a weak D match, TRBD1 (5 bases). This CDR3 has 16 amino acids. Germline lookup yields CDR1 SGHNT and CDR2 YYREEE (reference sequence). The CDR3 nucleotides are TGTGCCAGCAGCTTGGCCAGTAAGGGGCCTTCGGGTGGCTGCACCTTC. Its protein product is CASSLASKGPSGGCTF.